The rows below give T cell receptor beta chains drawn from one sample of a study of glioma-infiltrating T cells. Each CDR3 protein gets one entry after TCRdb re-called the multiplex PCR reads with MiXCR. The sample carries some 85,000 distinct CDR3 sequences, 20% to 25% recorded once. The sequenced sample was glioma tissue, nonneoplastic brain tissue, or PBMCs (not recorded which). These receptors were collected from a human donor with low-grade glioma or glioblastoma, undergoing nonglioma brain surgery, or in good health (not recorded which). CDR3s include the opening cysteine and the closing phenylalanine or tryptophan. A D gene is named only where the DNA matches it firmly. For some rows the clone size is stated as once, few or many, or as a class when expanded; others skip it.

d_call,v_call,clone_size,j_call,cdr3_length,cdr3_nt,cdr3_aa
-,TRBV7-9,-,TRBJ1-2,15,TGTGCCAGCAGCTTAATCACAGGGAATGGGTTTGTCTACACCTTC,CASSLITGNGFVYTF
-,TRBV11-2,many,TRBJ2-5,14,TGTGCCAGCAGCTGGGACTCGGGGAAGGAGACCCAGTACTTC,CASSWDSGKETQYF
-,TRBV29-1,-,TRBJ2-7,11,TGCAGCGTTCACACCTCCTACGAGCAGTACTTC,CSVHTSYEQYF
-,TRBV11-2,-,TRBJ1-5,17,TGTGCCAGCAGGCCTAACCAGGGGTCCTATAGCAATCAGCCCCAGCATTTT,CASRPNQGSYSNQPQHF
TRBD1,TRBV19,-,TRBJ2-1,18,TGTGCCAGTAGCCGGCAGGGGGCGGTATTAGGTTACATGAGTGAGCAGTTCTTC,CASSRQGAVLGYMSEQFF
-,TRBV29-1,many,TRBJ2-5,14,TGCAGCGTTGAGCGAGGACCGGTGCAAGAGACCCAGTACTTC,CSVERGPVQETQYF
TRBD2,TRBV6-1,-,TRBJ2-5,15,TGTGCCAGCAGCGGGACTAGCGGGAGCGATCAGACCCAGTACTTC,CASSGTSGSDQTQYF
TRBD1,TRBV20-1,many,TRBJ2-5,13,TGCAGTGCAGCCCGGGACAGCAAAGAGACCCAGTACTTC,CSAARDSKETQYF
-,TRBV4-1,many,TRBJ1-3,16,TGCGCCAGCAGCCTCACCAGGGGATCGTCTGGAAACACCATATATTTT,CASSLTRGSSGNTIYF
-,TRBV15,many,TRBJ2-5,13,TGTGCCACCAGCAGAGATCAGGGGGAGACCCAGTACTTC,CATSRDQGETQYF
TRBD1,TRBV6-1,medium-sized,TRBJ2-7,13,TGTGCCAGCAGGACAGGGTGGACCTACGAGCAGTACTTC,CASRTGWTYEQYF
-,TRBV2,many,TRBJ2-7,12,TGTGCCAGCAGTGAAGGGGTAGACGAGCAGTACTTC,CASSEGVDEQYF